This T cell receptor beta chain was profiled in a study of blood T cells in healthy people across ages. Then a second PCR, running roughly 6 to 11 cycles, was carried out with a sample-barcoded 5' primer and a J-beta primer mix. TCRdb fed the 5' RACE reads into MiXCR, producing one record per CDR3 protein. The sample lists some 900,000 distinct CDR3 sequences, 40% to 60% occurring once. The receptor comes from a man under 40 in good health. Sequenced: blood.

CDR3 protein: CASSRAGTSGGISTDTQYF. For the CDR3, the DNA is TGTGCCAGCAGCAGAGCCGGGACTAGCGGGGGGATAAGCACAGATACGCAGTATTTT. The J gene is TRBJ2-3, the V gene TRBV7-2; 15 bases fit TRBD2. The V and J ends lost 5 bases and 0 bases, in that order; junction bases with no gene match: 9. The CDR3 covers 19 residues. Germline loops: CDR1 SGHTA, CDR2 FQGNSA.